The T cell receptor (beta chain) described here comes from a study of T cells after yellow fever vaccination. Study observations and caveats: Subsequent to the booster, the majority of primary-vaccination clones reappeared (around 95% CD4, 85% to 90% CD8). A weaker secondary response peaked on day 5, the primary on day 15.

TCR cDNA was made by 5'RACE template switching, adding a universal primer site and UMIs. TCRdb independently ran MiXCR on the 5' RACE reads; one entry per CDR3 protein. The sample contains 150,000 to 200,000 distinct CDR3 sequences, approximately 9.9% of which appear only once. This clonotype was picked up many times. The target antigen is unknown. With 4 bases removed from V and 9 bases from J, the gap between germline ends came to 20 bases. The CDR3 runs 16 residues. Germline V CDR1 and CDR2: SGHRS, YFSETQ. The sequence was obtained from a man younger than 30 who received the YFV17D yellow fever vaccine. The sequenced sample was CD8+ T cells sorted from PBMCs, obtained 15 days after the yellow fever booster vaccination. The chain is built from TRBV5-1 and TRBJ1-6; D is unclear. The DNA of the CDR3 is TGCGCCAGCAGCGAGAGTATCGAGGTCTCTAGTTCACCCCTCCACTTT. Translated, it gives CASSESIEVSSSPLHF.